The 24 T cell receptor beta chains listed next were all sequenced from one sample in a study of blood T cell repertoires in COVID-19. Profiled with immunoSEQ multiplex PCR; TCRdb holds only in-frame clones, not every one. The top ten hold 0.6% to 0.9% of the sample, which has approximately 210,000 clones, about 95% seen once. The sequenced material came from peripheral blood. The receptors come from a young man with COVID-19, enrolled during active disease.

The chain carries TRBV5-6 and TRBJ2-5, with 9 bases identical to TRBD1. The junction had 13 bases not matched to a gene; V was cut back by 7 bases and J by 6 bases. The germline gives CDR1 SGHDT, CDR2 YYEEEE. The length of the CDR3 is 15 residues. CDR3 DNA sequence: TGTGCCAGCGCCGCGGGACAGGGAACGAAAAAGACCCAGTACTTC. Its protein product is CASAAGQGTKKTQYF. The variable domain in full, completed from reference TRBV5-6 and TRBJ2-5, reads DAGVTQSPTHLIKTRGQQVTLRCSPKSGHDTVSWYQQALGQGPQFIFQYYEEEERQRGNFPDRFSGHQFPNYSSELNVNALLLGDSALYLCASAAGQGTKKTQYFGPGTRLLVL.

The CDR3, as DNA: TGTGCCAGTAGTATAGATCGACAGAGAACAAATCAGCCCCAGCATTTT. The encoded protein is CASSIDRQRTNQPQHF. The chain carries TRBV19 and TRBJ1-5; possibly TRBD1 for D (5 bases). This CDR3 region has 16 residues. The V end lost 0 bases, the J end lost 4 bases, and 13 bases lay between the germline ends. Germline CDR1 LNHDA, CDR2 SQIVND (reference sequence).

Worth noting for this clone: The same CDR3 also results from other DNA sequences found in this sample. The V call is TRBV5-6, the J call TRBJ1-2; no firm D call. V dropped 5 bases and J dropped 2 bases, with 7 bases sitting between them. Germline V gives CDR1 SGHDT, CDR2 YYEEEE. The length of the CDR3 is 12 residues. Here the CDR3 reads CASSPGNYGYTF. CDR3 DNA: TGTGCCAGCAGTCCGGGGAACTATGGCTACACCTTC.

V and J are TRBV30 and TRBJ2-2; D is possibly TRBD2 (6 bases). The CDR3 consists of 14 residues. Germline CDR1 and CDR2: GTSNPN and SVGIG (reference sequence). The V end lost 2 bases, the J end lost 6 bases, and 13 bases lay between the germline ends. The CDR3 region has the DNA TGTGCCTGGAGTAGGTTAGCGGAGGCCGGGGAGCTGTTTTTT. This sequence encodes CAWSRLAEAGELFF.

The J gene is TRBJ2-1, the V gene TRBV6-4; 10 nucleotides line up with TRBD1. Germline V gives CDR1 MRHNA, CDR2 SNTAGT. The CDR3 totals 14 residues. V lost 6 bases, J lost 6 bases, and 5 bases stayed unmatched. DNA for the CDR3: TGTGCCAGCAGACCCGACAGGGGGCTCAATGAGCAGTTCTTC. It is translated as CASRPDRGLNEQFF.

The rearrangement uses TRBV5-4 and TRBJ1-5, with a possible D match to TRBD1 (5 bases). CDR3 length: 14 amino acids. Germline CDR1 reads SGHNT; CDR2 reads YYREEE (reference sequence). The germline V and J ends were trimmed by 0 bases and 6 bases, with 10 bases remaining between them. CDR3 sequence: CASSLAGNRQPQHF. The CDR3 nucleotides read TGTGCCAGCAGCTTGGCAGGGAATCGTCAGCCCCAGCATTTT.

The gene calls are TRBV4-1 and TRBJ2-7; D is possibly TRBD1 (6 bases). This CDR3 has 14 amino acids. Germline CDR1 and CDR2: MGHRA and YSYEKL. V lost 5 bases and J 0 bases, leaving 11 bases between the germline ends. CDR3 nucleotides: TGCGCCAGCAGCGAACAGGGTACCTCCTACGAGCAGTACTTC. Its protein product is CASSEQGTSYEQYF.

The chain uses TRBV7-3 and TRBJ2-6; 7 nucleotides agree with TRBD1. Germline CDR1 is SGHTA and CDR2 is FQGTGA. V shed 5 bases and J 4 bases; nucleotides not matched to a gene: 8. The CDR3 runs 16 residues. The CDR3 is CASSLLGQMGANVLTF. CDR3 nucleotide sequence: TGTGCCAGCAGCCTCCTGGGACAGATGGGGGCCAACGTCCTGACTTTC.

The CDR3 loop reads CASSPGQPNQPQHF. The DNA of the CDR3 is TGTGCCAGCAGTCCCGGACAGCCTAATCAGCCCCAGCATTTT. The rearrangement joins TRBV27 to TRBJ1-5, with D perhaps matching TRBD1 (6 bases). The CDR3 covers 14 residues. The V end lost 5 bases, the J end lost 4 bases, and 12 bases lay between the germline ends. Germline lookup yields CDR1 MNHEY and CDR2 SMNVEV (reference sequence).

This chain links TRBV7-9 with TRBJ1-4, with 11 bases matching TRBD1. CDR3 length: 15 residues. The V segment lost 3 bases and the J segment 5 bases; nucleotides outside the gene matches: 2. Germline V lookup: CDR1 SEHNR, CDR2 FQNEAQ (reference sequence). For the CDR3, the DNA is TGTGCCAGCAGCTTGGGACAGGGGGGGAATGAAAAACTGTTTTTT. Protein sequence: CASSLGQGGNEKLFF.

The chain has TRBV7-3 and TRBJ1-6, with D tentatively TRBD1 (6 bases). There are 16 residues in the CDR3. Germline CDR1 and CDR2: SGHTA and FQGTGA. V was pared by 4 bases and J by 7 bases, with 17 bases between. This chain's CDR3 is CASSSGGAGTNSPLHF. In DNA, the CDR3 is TGTGCCAGCAGCTCTGGGGGGGCCGGGACCAATTCACCCCTCCACTTT.

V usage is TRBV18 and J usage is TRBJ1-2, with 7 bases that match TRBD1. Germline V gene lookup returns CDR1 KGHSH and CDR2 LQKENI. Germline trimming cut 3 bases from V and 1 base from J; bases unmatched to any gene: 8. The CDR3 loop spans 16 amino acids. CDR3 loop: CASSPRRDSVNYGYTF. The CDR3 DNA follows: TGTGCCAGCTCACCCCGACGGGACAGTGTTAACTATGGCTACACCTTC.

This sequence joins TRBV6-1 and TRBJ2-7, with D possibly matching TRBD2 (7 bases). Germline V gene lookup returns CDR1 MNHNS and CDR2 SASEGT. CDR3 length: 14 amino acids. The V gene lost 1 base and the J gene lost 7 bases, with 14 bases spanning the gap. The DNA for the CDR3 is TGTGCCAGCAGTGAAGTTGGGGGGGCGGGAGAGCAGTACTTC. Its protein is CASSEVGGAGEQYF.

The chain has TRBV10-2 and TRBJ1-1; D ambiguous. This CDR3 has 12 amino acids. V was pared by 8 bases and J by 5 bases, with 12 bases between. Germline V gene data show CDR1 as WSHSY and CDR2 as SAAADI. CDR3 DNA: TGCGCCAGCGAGGACGGCGGGACTGAAGCTTTCTTT. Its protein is CASEDGGTEAFF.

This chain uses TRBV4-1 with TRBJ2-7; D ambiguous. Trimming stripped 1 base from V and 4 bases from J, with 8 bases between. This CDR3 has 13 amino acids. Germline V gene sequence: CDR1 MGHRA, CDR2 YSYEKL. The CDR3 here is CASSQASDYEQYF. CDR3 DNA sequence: TGCGCCAGCAGCCAAGCCTCAGATTACGAGCAGTACTTC.

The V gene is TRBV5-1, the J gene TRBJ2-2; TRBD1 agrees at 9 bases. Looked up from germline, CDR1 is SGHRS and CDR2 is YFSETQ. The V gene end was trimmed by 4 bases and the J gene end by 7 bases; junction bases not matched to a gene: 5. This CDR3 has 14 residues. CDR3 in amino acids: CASSMTGGGGELFF. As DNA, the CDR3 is TGCGCCAGCAGCATGACAGGGGGTGGCGGGGAGCTGTTTTTT.

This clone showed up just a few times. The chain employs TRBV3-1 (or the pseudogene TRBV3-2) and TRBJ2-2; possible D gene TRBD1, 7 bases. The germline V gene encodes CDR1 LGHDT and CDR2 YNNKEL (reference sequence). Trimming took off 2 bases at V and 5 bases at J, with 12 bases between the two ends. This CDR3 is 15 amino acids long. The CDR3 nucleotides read TGTGCCAGCAGCCAAACAGGGGCGGGGACCGGGGAGCTGTTTTTT. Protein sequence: CASSQTGAGTGELFF.

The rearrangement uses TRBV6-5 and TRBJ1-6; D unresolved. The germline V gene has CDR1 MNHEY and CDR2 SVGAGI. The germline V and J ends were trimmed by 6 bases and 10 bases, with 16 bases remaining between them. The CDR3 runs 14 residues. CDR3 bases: TGTGCCAGCAGGGCCAGCGGCAGACTATCACCCCTCCACTTT. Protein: CASRASGRLSPLHF.

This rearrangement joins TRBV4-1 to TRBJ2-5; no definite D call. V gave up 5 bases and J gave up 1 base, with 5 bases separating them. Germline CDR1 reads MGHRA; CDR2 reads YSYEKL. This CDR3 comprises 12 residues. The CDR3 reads CASSDTQETQYF. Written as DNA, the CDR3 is TGCGCCAGCAGCGACACCCAAGAGACCCAGTACTTC.

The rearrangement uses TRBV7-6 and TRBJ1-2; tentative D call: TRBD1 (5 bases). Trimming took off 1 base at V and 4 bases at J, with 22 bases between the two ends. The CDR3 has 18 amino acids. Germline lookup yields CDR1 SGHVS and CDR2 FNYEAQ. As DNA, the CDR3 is TGTGCCAGCAGCTTAGAAGCCGCGGGACCCGCCGTACGCTATGGCTACACCTTC. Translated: CASSLEAAGPAVRYGYTF.

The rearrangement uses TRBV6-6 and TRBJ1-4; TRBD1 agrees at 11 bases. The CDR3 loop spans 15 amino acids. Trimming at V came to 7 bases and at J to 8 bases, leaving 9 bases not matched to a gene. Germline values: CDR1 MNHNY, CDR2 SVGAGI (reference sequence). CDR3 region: CASTGQGALEEKLFF. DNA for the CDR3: TGTGCCAGCACAGGACAGGGGGCCCTGGAGGAAAAACTGTTTTTT.

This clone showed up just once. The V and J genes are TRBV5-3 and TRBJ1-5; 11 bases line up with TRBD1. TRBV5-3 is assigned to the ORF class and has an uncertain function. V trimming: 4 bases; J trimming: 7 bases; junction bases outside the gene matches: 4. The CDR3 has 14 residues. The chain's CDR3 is CARSLDRGHQPQHF. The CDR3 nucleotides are TGTGCCAGAAGCCTGGACAGGGGGCACCAGCCCCAGCATTTT.

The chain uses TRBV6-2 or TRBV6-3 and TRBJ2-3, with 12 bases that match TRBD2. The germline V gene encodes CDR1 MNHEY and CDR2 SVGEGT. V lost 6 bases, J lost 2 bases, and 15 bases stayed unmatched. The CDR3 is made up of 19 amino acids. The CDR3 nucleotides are TGTGCCAGCAGCCACCTAGCGGGGGGGCCCGGGATTCCCACAGATACGCAGTATTTT. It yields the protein CASSHLAGGPGIPTDTQYF.

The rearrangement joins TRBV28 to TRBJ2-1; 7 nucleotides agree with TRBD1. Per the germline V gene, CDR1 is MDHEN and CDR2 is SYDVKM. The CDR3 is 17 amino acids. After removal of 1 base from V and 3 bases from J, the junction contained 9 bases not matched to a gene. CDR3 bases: TGTGCCAGCAGTTTATTCGTACACCGGGACAGCTACAATGAGCAGTTCTTC. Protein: CASSLFVHRDSYNEQFF.